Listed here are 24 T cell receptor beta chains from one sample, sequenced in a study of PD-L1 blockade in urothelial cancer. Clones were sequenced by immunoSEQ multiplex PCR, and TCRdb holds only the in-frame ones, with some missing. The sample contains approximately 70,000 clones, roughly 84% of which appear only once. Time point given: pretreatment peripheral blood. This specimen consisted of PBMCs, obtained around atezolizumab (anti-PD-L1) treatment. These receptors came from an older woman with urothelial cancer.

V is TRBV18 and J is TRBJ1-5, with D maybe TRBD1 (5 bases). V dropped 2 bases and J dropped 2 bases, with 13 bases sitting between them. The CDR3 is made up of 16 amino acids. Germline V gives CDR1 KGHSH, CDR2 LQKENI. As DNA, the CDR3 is TGTGCCAGCTCACCAGGTGGGGGGATTGGCAATCAGCCCCAGCATTTT. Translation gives CASSPGGGIGNQPQHF.

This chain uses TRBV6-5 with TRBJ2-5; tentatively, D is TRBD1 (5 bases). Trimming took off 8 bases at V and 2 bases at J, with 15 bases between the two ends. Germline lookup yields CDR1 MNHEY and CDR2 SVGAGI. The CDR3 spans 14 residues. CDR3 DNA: TGTGCCAGCGGAAAGGGGCGCCAGCAAGAGACCCAGTACTTC. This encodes CASGKGRQQETQYF.

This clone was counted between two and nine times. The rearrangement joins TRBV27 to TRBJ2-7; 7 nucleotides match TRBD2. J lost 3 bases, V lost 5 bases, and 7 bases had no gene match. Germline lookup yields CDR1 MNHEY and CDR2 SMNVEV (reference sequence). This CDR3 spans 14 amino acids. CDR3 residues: CASSGGEGLYEQYF. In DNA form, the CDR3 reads TGTGCCAGCAGTGGGGGGGAGGGCCTCTACGAGCAGTACTTC.

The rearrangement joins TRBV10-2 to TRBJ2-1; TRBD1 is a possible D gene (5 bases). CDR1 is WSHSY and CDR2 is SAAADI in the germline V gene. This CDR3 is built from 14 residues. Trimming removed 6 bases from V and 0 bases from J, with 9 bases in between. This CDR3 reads CASSVDSSYNEQFF. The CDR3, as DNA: TGCGCCAGCAGCGTAGACAGCTCCTACAATGAGCAGTTCTTC.

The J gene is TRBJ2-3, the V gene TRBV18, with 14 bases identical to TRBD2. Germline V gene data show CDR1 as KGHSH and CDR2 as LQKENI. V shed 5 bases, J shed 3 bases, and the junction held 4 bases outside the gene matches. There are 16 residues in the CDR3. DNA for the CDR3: TGTGCCAGCTCAACGGGACTAGCGGGGGTAACAGATACGCAGTATTTT. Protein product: CASSTGLAGVTDTQYF.

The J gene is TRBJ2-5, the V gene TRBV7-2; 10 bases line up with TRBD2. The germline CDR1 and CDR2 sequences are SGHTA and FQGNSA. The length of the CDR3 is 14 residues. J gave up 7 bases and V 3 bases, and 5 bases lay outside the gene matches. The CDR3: CASSFGTSEATQYF. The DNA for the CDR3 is TGTGCCAGCAGCTTCGGGACTAGCGAGGCGACCCAGTACTTC.

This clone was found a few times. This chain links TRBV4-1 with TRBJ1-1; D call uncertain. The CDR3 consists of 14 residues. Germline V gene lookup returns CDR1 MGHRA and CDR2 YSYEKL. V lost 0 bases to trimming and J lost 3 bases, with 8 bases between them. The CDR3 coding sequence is TGCGCCAGCAGCCAAGAAAGTCGGGACACTGAAGCTTTCTTT. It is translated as CASSQESRDTEAFF.

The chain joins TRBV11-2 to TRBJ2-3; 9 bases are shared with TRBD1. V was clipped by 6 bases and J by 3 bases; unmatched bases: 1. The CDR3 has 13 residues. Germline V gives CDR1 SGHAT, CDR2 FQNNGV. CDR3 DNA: TGTGCCAGCAGGACAGGGGGTACAGATACGCAGTATTTT. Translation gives CASRTGGTDTQYF.

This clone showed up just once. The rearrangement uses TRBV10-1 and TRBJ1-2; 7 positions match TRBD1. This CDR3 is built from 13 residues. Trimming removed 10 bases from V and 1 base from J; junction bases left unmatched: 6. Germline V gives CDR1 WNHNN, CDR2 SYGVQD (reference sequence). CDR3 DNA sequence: TGCGCCACACCGGGACAGAGTAACTATGGCTACACCTTC. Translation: CATPGQSNYGYTF.

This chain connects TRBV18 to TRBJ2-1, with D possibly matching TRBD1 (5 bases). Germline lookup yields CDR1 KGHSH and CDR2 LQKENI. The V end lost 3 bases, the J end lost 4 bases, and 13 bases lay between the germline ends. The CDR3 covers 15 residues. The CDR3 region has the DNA TGTGCCAGCTCACCTCGGCAGGGTGGGTACAATGAGCAGTTCTTC. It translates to CASSPRQGGYNEQFF.

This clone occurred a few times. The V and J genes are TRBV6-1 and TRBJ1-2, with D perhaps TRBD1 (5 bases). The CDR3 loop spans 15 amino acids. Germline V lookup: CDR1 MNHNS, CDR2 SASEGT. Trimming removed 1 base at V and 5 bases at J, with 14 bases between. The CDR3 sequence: CASSEGGGTGYGYTF. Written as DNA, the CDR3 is TGTGCCAGCAGTGAAGGGGGAGGGACGGGGTATGGCTACACCTTC.

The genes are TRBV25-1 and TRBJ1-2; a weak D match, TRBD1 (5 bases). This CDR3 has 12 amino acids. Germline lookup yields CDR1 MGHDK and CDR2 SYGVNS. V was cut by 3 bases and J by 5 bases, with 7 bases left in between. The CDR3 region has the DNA TGTGCCAGCAGTGATCAGGGATATGGCTACACCTTC. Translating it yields CASSDQGYGYTF.

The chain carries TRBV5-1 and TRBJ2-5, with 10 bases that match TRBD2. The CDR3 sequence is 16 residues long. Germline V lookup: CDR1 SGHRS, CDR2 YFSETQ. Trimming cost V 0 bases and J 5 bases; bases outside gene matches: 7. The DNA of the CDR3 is TGCGCCAGCAGCTTGGTGGCTAGCGGGAGTGGCGAGACCCAGTACTTC. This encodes CASSLVASGSGETQYF.

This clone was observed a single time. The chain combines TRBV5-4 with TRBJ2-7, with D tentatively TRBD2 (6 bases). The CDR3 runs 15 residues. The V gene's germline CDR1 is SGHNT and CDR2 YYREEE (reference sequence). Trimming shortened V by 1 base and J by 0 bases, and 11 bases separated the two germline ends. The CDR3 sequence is CASSLWGVLSYEQYF. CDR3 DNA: TGTGCCAGCAGCTTGTGGGGGGTGCTCTCCTACGAGCAGTACTTC.

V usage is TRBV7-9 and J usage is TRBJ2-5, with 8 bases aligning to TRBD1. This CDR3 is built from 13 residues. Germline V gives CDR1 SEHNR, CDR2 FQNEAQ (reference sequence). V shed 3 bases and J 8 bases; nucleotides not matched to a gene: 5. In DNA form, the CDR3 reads TGTGCCAGCAGCTTGGACAGGGTCGGCACCCAGTACTTC. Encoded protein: CASSLDRVGTQYF.

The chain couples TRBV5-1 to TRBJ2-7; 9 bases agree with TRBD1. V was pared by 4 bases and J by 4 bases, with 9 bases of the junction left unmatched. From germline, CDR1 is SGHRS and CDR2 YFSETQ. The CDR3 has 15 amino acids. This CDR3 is CASSDLRDRAYEQYF. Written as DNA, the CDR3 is TGCGCCAGCAGCGACCTCCGGGACAGGGCTTACGAGCAGTACTTC.

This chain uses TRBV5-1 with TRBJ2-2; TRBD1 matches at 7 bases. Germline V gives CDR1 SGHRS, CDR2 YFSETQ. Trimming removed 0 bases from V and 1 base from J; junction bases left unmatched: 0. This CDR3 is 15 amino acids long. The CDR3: CASSLGTGNTGELFF. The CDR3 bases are TGCGCCAGCAGCTTGGGGACAGGGAACACCGGGGAGCTGTTTTTT.

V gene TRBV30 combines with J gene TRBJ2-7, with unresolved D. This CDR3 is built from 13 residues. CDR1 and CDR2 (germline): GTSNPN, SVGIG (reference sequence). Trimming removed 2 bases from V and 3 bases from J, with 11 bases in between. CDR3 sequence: CAWSRNSYYEQYF. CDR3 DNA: TGTGCCTGGAGTCGTAATAGTTACTACGAGCAGTACTTC.

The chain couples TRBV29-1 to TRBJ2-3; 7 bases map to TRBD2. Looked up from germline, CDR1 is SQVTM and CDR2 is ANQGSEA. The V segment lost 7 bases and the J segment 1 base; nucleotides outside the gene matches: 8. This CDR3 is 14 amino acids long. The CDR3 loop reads CSARDYLRTDTQYF. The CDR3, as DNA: TGCAGCGCCCGGGACTACCTACGCACAGATACGCAGTATTTT.

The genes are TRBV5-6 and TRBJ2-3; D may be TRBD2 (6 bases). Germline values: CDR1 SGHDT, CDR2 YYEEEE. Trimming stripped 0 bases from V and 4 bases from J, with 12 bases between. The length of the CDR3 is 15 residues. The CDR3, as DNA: TGTGCCAGCAGCTTGGCCGGGGGTTCCGCAGATACGCAGTATTTT. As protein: CASSLAGGSADTQYF.

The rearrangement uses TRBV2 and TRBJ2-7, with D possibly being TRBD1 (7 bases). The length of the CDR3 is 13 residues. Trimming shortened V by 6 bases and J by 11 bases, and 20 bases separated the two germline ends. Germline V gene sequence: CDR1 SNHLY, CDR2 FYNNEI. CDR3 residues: CASRGGQHYPEYF. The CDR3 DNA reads TGTGCCAGCAGGGGGGGACAGCACTACCCGGAGTACTTC.

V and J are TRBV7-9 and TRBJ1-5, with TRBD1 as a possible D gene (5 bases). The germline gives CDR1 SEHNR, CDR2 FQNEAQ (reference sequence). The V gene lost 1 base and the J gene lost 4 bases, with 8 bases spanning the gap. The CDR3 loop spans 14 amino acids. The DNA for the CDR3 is TGTGCCAGCAGCTTAGGGGCAGGGAATCAGCCCCAGCATTTT. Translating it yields CASSLGAGNQPQHF.

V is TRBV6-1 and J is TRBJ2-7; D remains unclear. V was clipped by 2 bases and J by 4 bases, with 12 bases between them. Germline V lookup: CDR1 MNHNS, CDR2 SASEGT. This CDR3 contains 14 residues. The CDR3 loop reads CASSEFGWRYEQYF. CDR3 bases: TGTGCCAGCAGTGAATTTGGGTGGAGATACGAGCAGTACTTC.

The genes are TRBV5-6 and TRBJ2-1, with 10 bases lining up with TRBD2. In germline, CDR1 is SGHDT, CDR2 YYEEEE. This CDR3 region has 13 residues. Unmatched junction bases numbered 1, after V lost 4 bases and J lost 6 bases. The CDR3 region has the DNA TGTGCCAGCAGCCGGACTAGCGGCAATGAGCAGTTCTTC. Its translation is CASSRTSGNEQFF.